This T cell receptor beta chain was sequenced during a study of T cell repertoires in cytomegalovirus infection. At the level of the study: TCR beta signatures that were public indicated CMV infection and matching HLA type. Points from the study as a whole: It was HLA-C-restricted CMV-specific TCR beta clonotypes that dominated the response ex vivo. CMV carriers having the relevant HLA were flagged by cumulative public TCR beta family frequency.

Each CDR3 protein gets one entry after TCRdb re-called the reads with MiXCR. The sample includes more than 200,000 distinct CDR3 sequences, approximately 8.3% of them seen just once. Germline V gives CDR1 SGHTA, CDR2 FQGNSA. The CDR3 covers 12 residues. V lost 3 bases and J lost 12, with 15 bases in between. This clonotype was seen at least ten times. Antigen unknown. Specimen: PBMCs. This sequence was found in a human donor in good health (CMV status not recorded). Some clones in this sample may be carry-over from other donors' samples. The rearrangement uses TRBV7-2 and TRBJ2-7, with D perhaps TRBD2 (7 bases). CDR3 loop: CASSFGGGQRYF. CDR3 bases: TGTGCCAGCAGCTTTGGGGGGGGGCAGAGGTACTTC.